These T cell receptor beta chains were read from a single sample in a study of chemoradiotherapy in HPV16-positive cancers. Using immunoSEQ multiplex PCR, the repertoire was profiled, and TCRdb retains in-frame clones only, with some absent. The data hold about 31,000 clones, with more than 75% observed a single time. The sample in question was blood, obtained from a patient who underwent chemoradiotherapy. Receptors originate from a human donor with HPV-associated anogenital cancer. Both conserved end residues are part of each CDR3. D genes are given only for firm matches. The size of a clone is reported for some rows only, either as once, few or many, or as a class for expanded clones.

-,-,TRBV5-5,TRBJ2-7,TGTGCCAGCAGCTTGGGGCTAGCTATCTCCTACGAGCAGTACTTC,CASSLGLAISYEQYF
-,-,TRBV19,TRBJ1-2,TGTGCCATCCGAAGAGGGACATCTAACTATGGCTACACCTTC,CAIRRGTSNYGYTF
-,-,TRBV7-2,TRBJ1-1,TGTGCCAGCAGCTTAGATCAGTATTCAACTGAAGCTTTCTTT,CASSLDQYSTEAFF
TRBD2,-,TRBV5-1,TRBJ2-5,TGCGCCAGCAGCTTGTACGCTAGCGGGGCAGAGACCCAGTACTTC,CASSLYASGAETQYF
-,-,TRBV9,TRBJ1-4,TGTGCCAGCAGCGGCGTGGGGGAAACGGGAACTAATGAAAAACTGTTTTTT,CASSGVGETGTNEKLFF
-,few,TRBV2,TRBJ1-2,TGTGCCAGCAGTGAAGCAGGGGGAGTCTATGGCTACACCTTC,CASSEAGGVYGYTF
-,once,TRBV5-4,TRBJ1-2,TGTGCCAGCAGCGCTAAGGGGGGGAGCGGGAGTGGCTACACCTTC,CASSAKGGSGSGYTF
-,-,TRBV2,TRBJ1-1,TGTGCCAGCAGTGAAATGGGGGGCGGTTACACTGAAGCTTTCTTT,CASSEMGGGYTEAFF
-,-,TRBV12-5,TRBJ2-7,TGTGCTAGTGGTTTGGATTTGGCCGCGGGGGAGCAGTACTTC,CASGLDLAAGEQYF
TRBD1,-,TRBV19,TRBJ1-4,TGTGCCAGTAGTGTCGGGACAGGGGATGAAAAACTGTTTTTT,CASSVGTGDEKLFF
-,-,TRBV7-2,TRBJ2-3,TGTGCCAGCAGCTTAAAAGGCCCCGGCACAGATACGCAGTATTTT,CASSLKGPGTDTQYF
-,-,TRBV27,TRBJ1-2,TGTGCCAGCAGTGCCTCGACGGAATACTATGGCTACACCTTC,CASSASTEYYGYTF
TRBD1,-,TRBV19,TRBJ1-2,TGTGCCAGTACCTCAAGGGACAGGGGGAACTATGGCTACACCTTC,CASTSRDRGNYGYTF
TRBD1,-,TRBV2,TRBJ1-2,TGTGCCAGCAGGGATACAGGGGCCAACTATGGCTACACCTTC,CASRDTGANYGYTF
-,-,TRBV27,TRBJ2-7,TGTGCCAGCAGTAAAAGACAGCCTGATTACTACGAGCAGTACTTC,CASSKRQPDYYEQYF
TRBD2,-,TRBV5-6,TRBJ2-3,TGTGCCAGCAGCTCTAGCGGGGGAAAAAGCTTGCAGTATTTT,CASSSSGGKSLQYF
TRBD1,-,TRBV7-9,TRBJ2-4,TGTGCCAGCAGCCCGAGAACTCAAACAGGGGGCCTGGTCAAAAACATTCAGTACTTC,CASSPRTQTGGLVKNIQYF
-,-,TRBV30,TRBJ2-1,TGTGCCTGGAGTTCCGATGTGGGGGGCGCCGACAATGAGCAGTTCTTC,CAWSSDVGGADNEQFF
TRBD1,once,TRBV5-1,TRBJ1-6,TGCGCCAGCAGCTTGGACGAAAGCCACAACCCAGGGGGCGTAAGCTCCTATAATTCACCCCTCCACTTT,CASSLDESHNPGGVSSYNSPLHF
-,-,TRBV5-1,TRBJ1-4,TGCGCCAGCTGCATGGAGGGAAACTTTAATGAAAAACTGTTTTTT,CASCMEGNFNEKLFF
TRBD2,-,TRBV28,TRBJ2-3,TGTGCCAGCAGTTCTAGCGGGGGGGCCTTACCGACGCAGTATTTT,CASSSSGGALPTQYF
-,-,TRBV29-1,TRBJ1-3,TGCAGCGTTGAATATGCACACTCTGGAAACACCATATATTTT,CSVEYAHSGNTIYF
TRBD1,-,TRBV7-6,TRBJ1-6,TGTGCCAGCAGCCCCGGGACAGCCTTACCCCTCCACTTT,CASSPGTALPLHF
-,-,TRBV30,TRBJ1-6,TGTGCCTGGAGAGAAACCTATAATTCACCCCTCCACTTT,CAWRETYNSPLHF
-,few,TRBV19,TRBJ2-1,TGTGCCAGTAGTATAACGGGGTCCTACAATGAGCAGTTCTTC,CASSITGSYNEQFF
-,-,TRBV5-8,TRBJ1-6,TGTGCCAGCAGCTTAAGCCACAGTCGGCGCTCACCCCTCCACTTT,CASSLSHSRRSPLHF
-,-,TRBV7-9,TRBJ2-5,TGTGCCAGCAGCCCCATCGTTCTGGAGACCCAGTACTTC,CASSPIVLETQYF
TRBD1,-,TRBV19,TRBJ2-7,TGTGCCAGTAGTACCGGGACAGGGTGGGTTCCCTACGAGCAGTACTTC,CASSTGTGWVPYEQYF
-,-,TRBV19,TRBJ1-1,TGTGCCAGTAGTATAGTAGGGGCAGCTGAAGCTTTCTTT,CASSIVGAAEAFF
-,once,TRBV7-8,TRBJ2-5,TGTGCCAGCAGCCCCGAGGGACCACAAGAGACCCAGTACTTC,CASSPEGPQETQYF
TRBD2,-,TRBV7-6,TRBJ2-3,TGTGCCAGCAGCGCCACTAGCGGGGGGACCGGGGATACGCAGTATTTT,CASSATSGGTGDTQYF
-,-,TRBV19,TRBJ1-2,TGTGCCAGTAGCGCCCGGGGCTATGGCTACACCTTC,CASSARGYGYTF
TRBD1,-,TRBV4-1,TRBJ1-2,TGCGCCAGCAGCCAATTGGACAGGGCGAGCGATGGCTACACCTTC,CASSQLDRASDGYTF
TRBD1,few,TRBV18,TRBJ1-2,TGTGCCAGCTCCCTGGGACAGAGCAACTATGGCTACACCTTC,CASSLGQSNYGYTF
TRBD1,-,TRBV11-2,TRBJ1-1,TGTGCCAGCAGCTTTCAGGGGGCTTCAACTGAAGCTTTCTTT,CASSFQGASTEAFF
-,-,TRBV14,TRBJ1-2,TGTGCCAGCAGCCAAGAGGTCTGGACTAACTATGGCTACACCTTC,CASSQEVWTNYGYTF
-,-,TRBV5-1,TRBJ2-5,TGCGCCAGCAGTACGGGGCGGGGGCGTCAAGAGACCCAGTACTTC,CASSTGRGRQETQYF
TRBD2,-,TRBV4-1,TRBJ2-3,TGCGCCAGCAGCCAAGATCATGCAGCGGGGGGGAGGAATACGCAGTATTTT,CASSQDHAAGGRNTQYF
-,-,TRBV5-8,TRBJ1-1,TGTGCCAGCAGTCTGGTGGGGACGGACAAGGAAGCTTTCTTT,CASSLVGTDKEAFF
-,-,TRBV6-5,TRBJ1-2,TGTGCCAGCAGTTACTCGGGCAGGGACACCTTC,CASSYSGRDTF
-,-,TRBV5-1,TRBJ2-3,TGCGCCAGCAGACGTTTGGGGGGCACAGATACGCAGTATTTT,CASRRLGGTDTQYF
TRBD1,-,TRBV5-4,TRBJ1-4,TGTGCCAGCAGCCAAAGGACAGGGGTTAATGAAAAACTGTTTTTT,CASSQRTGVNEKLFF
-,-,TRBV7-6,TRBJ2-3,TGTGCCAGCAGCCCCTATGGCACAGATACGCAGTATTTT,CASSPYGTDTQYF
TRBD2,-,TRBV2,TRBJ2-5,TGTGCCAGCAGTGTCAGGGGACTAGCGGGGTCGGAGACCCAGTACTTC,CASSVRGLAGSETQYF
-,-,TRBV19,TRBJ1-2,TGTGCCAGTAGGCAAGGGGCAGGGAATATAGAAGGCTACACCTTC,CASRQGAGNIEGYTF
TRBD1,-,TRBV19,TRBJ2-1,TGTGCCAGTAGTATAGATCACGTTGTTGGGACAGGGTTTTCCGATGAGCAGTTCTTC,CASSIDHVVGTGFSDEQFF
-,-,TRBV2,TRBJ1-4,TGTGCCAGCAGTGAACCGGGTAGGGCTGGTAAACTGTTTTTT,CASSEPGRAGKLFF
-,-,TRBV2,TRBJ2-3,TGTGCCAGCAGGGGGGGCTCAGCCTTTCCGGGAGATACGCAGTATTTT,CASRGGSAFPGDTQYF
-,-,TRBV19,TRBJ1-1,TGTGCCAGTAGTACACACAGGGAGGGCACTGAAGCTTTCTTT,CASSTHREGTEAFF
-,-,TRBV9,TRBJ1-6,TGTGCCAGCAGTTGGGGCGACGGTTCACCCCTCCACTTT,CASSWGDGSPLHF
-,few,TRBV19,TRBJ1-1,TGTGCCAGTAGTATAGTGAGGGACGCTGAAGCTTTCTTT,CASSIVRDAEAFF
-,-,TRBV5-4,TRBJ1-1,TGTGCCAGCAGCTTGGCTATGACAGGACGAAACACTGAAGCTTTCTTT,CASSLAMTGRNTEAFF
TRBD1,-,TRBV5-1,TRBJ2-7,TGCGCCAGCAGCTTGGTGGGACAGGGGGCCCACGAGCAGTACTTC,CASSLVGQGAHEQYF
-,-,TRBV7-2,TRBJ2-2,TGTGCCAGCAGCTGGAGGGGGCGCACCGGGGAGCTGTTTTTT,CASSWRGRTGELFF
-,-,TRBV29-1,TRBJ2-7,TGCAGCGTCGGTGATGCAGACGAGCAGTACTTC,CSVGDADEQYF